Listed here are 11 T cell receptor beta chains from one sample, sequenced in a study of T cells in tumors after PD-1 blockade. The repertoire was sequenced with immunoSEQ multiplex PCR; TCRdb's copy has only in-frame clones and lacks some. Of tens of thousands of clones in the sample, 65% to 85% were seen once. Sequencing was performed on PBMCs, taken before anti-PD-1 treatment. All receptors come from a human donor with basal cell carcinoma.

V is TRBV19 and J is TRBJ2-6, with TRBD1 identical over 12 bases. The CDR3 contains 19 residues. Germline trimming cut 7 bases from V and 0 bases from J; bases unmatched to any gene: 10. CDR1 and CDR2 (germline): LNHDA, SQIVND (reference sequence). In nucleotides, the CDR3 is TGTGCCAGTACCCCGACCGGGACAGGGGGCCTCTCTGGGGCCAACGTCCTGACTTTC. As protein: CASTPTGTGGLSGANVLTF. The full variable domain, completed using reference TRBV19 and TRBJ2-6, is DGGITQSPKYLFRKEGQNVTLSCEQNLNHDAMYWYRQDPGQGLRLIYYSQIVNDFQKGDIAEGYSVSREKKESFPLTVTSAQKNPTAFYLCASTPTGTGGLSGANVLTFGAGSRLTVL.

This chain connects TRBV24-1 to TRBJ2-3; maybe TRBD1 (5 bases). The germline V gene has CDR1 KGHDR and CDR2 SFDVKD. With 4 bases removed from V and 1 base from J, the gap between germline ends came to 14 bases. The CDR3 covers 16 residues. The CDR3 region is CATSEGEGVRTDTQYF. Written as DNA, the CDR3 is TGTGCCACCAGTGAAGGGGAAGGCGTCCGCACAGATACGCAGTATTTT.

The chain uses TRBV28 and TRBJ1-1; TRBD1 agrees at 7 bases. The CDR3 runs to 19 residues. Trimming removed 2 bases from V and 0 bases from J; junction bases left unmatched: 15. Germline V gives CDR1 MDHEN, CDR2 SYDVKM. The chain's CDR3 is CASSLVLGLTGMVNTEAFF. Written as DNA, the CDR3 is TGTGCCAGCAGTTTAGTTTTAGGGTTGACAGGGATGGTGAACACTGAAGCTTTCTTT.

The gene calls are TRBV6-5 and TRBJ2-3; D is unresolved. The germline V and J ends were trimmed by 1 base and 2 bases, with 4 bases remaining between them. Germline values: CDR1 MNHEY, CDR2 SVGAGI. There are 13 residues in the CDR3. This chain's CDR3 is CASSYLATDTQYF. The CDR3 DNA is TGTGCCAGCAGTTACTTAGCCACAGATACGCAGTATTTT.

V gene TRBV10-1 combines with J gene TRBJ2-6; D is uncertain. The V and J ends lost 5 bases and 0 bases respectively, with 5 bases between them. The CDR3 extends over 14 amino acids. CDR1 is WNHNN, CDR2 SYGVQD, per germline (reference sequence). CDR3 bases: TGCGCCAGCAGTCTAGACTCTGGGGCCAACGTCCTGACTTTC. Residues: CASSLDSGANVLTF.

The chain uses TRBV20-1 and TRBJ1-1; D gene unclear. The ends were cut back, 3 bases at V and 0 bases at J, with 8 bases in the middle. CDR3 size: 13 residues. Germline CDR1 reads DFQATT; CDR2 reads SNEGSKA (reference sequence). Written as DNA, the CDR3 is TGCAGTGCTAGTTATGGGATGAACACTGAAGCTTTCTTT. Encoded protein: CSASYGMNTEAFF.

The chain combines TRBV4-2 with TRBJ2-5, with D unclear. This CDR3 has 14 residues. V lost 0 bases to trimming and J lost 5 bases, with 10 bases between them. Germline values: CDR1 LGHNA, CDR2 YNFKEQ. CDR3 sequence (DNA): TGTGCCAGCAGCCAAGATATATCCCGGGAGACCCAGTACTTC. This translates into CASSQDISRETQYF.

The rearrangement uses TRBV4-1 and TRBJ1-4; D is uncertain. The CDR3 spans 12 residues. The V end was cut by 1 base, the J end by 5 bases, with 2 bases between. Germline-derived CDR1 and CDR2 are MGHRA and YSYEKL. The DNA for the CDR3 is TGCGCCAGCAGCCAAGCCAATGAAAAACTGTTTTTT. It yields the protein CASSQANEKLFF.

V is TRBV18 and J is TRBJ1-4; no clear D gene. The CDR3 is 14 residues long. V lost 9 bases and J 7 bases, leaving 18 bases between the germline ends. Germline CDR1 and CDR2: KGHSH and LQKENI. The CDR3 is CASTLRLESEKLFF. CDR3 sequence (DNA): TGTGCCAGTACTCTTAGGCTGGAGAGTGAAAAACTGTTTTTT.

The rearrangement joins TRBV24-1 to TRBJ2-3; TRBD1 aligns across 10 bases. V shed 3 bases, J shed 3 bases, and the junction held 8 bases outside the gene matches. There are 17 residues in the CDR3. Germline V CDR1 and CDR2: KGHDR, SFDVKD. The CDR3 protein is CATSDLAGQGETDTQYF. CDR3 nucleotides: TGTGCCACCAGTGATCTGGCAGGACAGGGGGAGACAGATACGCAGTATTTT.

This clone is classed as medium-sized. This same CDR3 is encoded by further DNA sequences in the sample. The V gene is TRBV4-1, the J gene TRBJ2-1; 13 bases agree with TRBD2. This CDR3 is built from 16 residues. Germline V gene sequence: CDR1 MGHRA, CDR2 YSYEKL. With V trimmed by 1 base and J by 3 bases, 0 bases remained unmatched. The CDR3 region is CASSQGLAGGYNEQFF. CDR3 nucleotides: TGCGCCAGCAGCCAAGGACTAGCGGGGGGCTACAATGAGCAGTTCTTC.